A single sample gave rise to the 28 T cell receptor beta chains below, sequenced in a study of regulatory T cells in long-lasting Graves disease. The time point was: persistent/refractory GD, antithyroid drugs over 5 years with positive TRAb. Isolated PBMC RNA provided the starting material for the TCR library. Investigators prepared the TCR beta libraries by applying iRepertoire HTBI primers and Arm-PCR of CDR3 regions. TCRdb re-called the multiplex PCR reads with MiXCR, one entry per CDR3 protein. The table has fewer than 450,000 distinct CDR3 sequences, less than 25% seen once; the top ten hold less than 25%. Sequences were derived from peripheral blood mononuclear cells (PBMCs), sampled when the disease was refractory, from a patient treated with antithyroid drugs. Receptors were obtained from a female donor with Graves disease.

This clonotype was observed a handful of times. J is TRBJ2-7 and V is TRBV24-1; 7 positions match TRBD2. The CDR3 is made up of 16 amino acids. Germline V CDR1 and CDR2: KGHDR, SFDVKD. The J segment lost 1 base and the V segment lost 4 bases, leaving 9 bases of the junction unmatched. The CDR3 here is CATSEETPGGSYEQYF. Written as DNA, the CDR3 is TGTGCCACCAGTGAGGAGACACCGGGAGGTTCCTACGAGCAGTACTTC.

This clonotype was counted at least ten times. The chain is built from TRBV7-2 and TRBJ1-2; TRBD1 might be the D (5 bases). Looked up from germline, CDR1 is SGHTA and CDR2 is FQGNSA. V lost 1 base and J lost 7, with 10 bases in between. The length of the CDR3 is 13 residues. The CDR3 reads CASSLGGSAGYTF. As DNA, the CDR3 is TGTGCCAGCAGCTTAGGGGGCAGCGCTGGCTACACCTTC.

The V call is TRBV6-2 or TRBV6-3, the J call TRBJ2-7, with TRBD1 matching over 11 bases. This CDR3 has 15 amino acids. Losses at the gene ends were 6 bases for V and 5 bases for J; bases not matched to a gene: 9. Germline CDR1 is MNHEY and CDR2 is SVGEGT. The CDR3 is CASSPGQGASDEQYF. The CDR3 DNA is TGTGCCAGCAGCCCAGGACAGGGGGCTTCGGACGAGCAGTACTTC.

The chain couples TRBV9 to TRBJ2-2; 7 nucleotides agree with TRBD1. V lost 10 bases to trimming and J lost 1 base; unmatched junction nucleotides: 13. Germline V CDR1 and CDR2: SGDLS, YYNGEE. The CDR3 loop spans 16 amino acids. CDR3 nucleotide sequence: TGTGCCGCCGACAGGGTCCTCCCTGGGAACACCGGGGAGCTGTTTTTT. It codes for CAADRVLPGNTGELFF.

The chain has TRBV6-1 and TRBJ2-7, with D possibly TRBD2 on 7 matching bases. The germline gives CDR1 MNHNS, CDR2 SASEGT. CDR3 length: 15 amino acids. The ends were cut back, 7 bases at V and 6 bases at J, with 22 bases in the middle. The CDR3 here is CASTNRGRGGPEQYF. The CDR3 DNA sequence: TGTGCCAGCACCAATCGGGGAAGGGGGGGCCCCGAGCAGTACTTC.

This clonotype showed up many times. This chain links TRBV7-2 with TRBJ2-7; 7 bases agree with TRBD1. With V trimmed by 5 bases and J by 2 bases, 6 bases remained unmatched. The V gene's germline CDR1 is SGHTA and CDR2 FQGNSA. The CDR3 length is 14 residues. The CDR3 loop is CASSLRTGPYEQYF. For the CDR3, the DNA is TGTGCCAGCAGCCTACGGACAGGTCCCTACGAGCAGTACTTC.

This sequence joins TRBV7-2 and TRBJ2-5; the match to TRBD2 covers 8 bases. The CDR3 contains 15 residues. V lost 5 bases, J lost 5 bases, and 10 bases stayed unmatched. Germline assignment: CDR1 SGHTA and CDR2 FQGNSA. CDR3 nucleotides: TGTGCCAGCAGCCAACAGGGACTAGTCGGGGAGACCCAGTACTTC. Residues: CASSQQGLVGETQYF.

This clonotype has a count of ten or more. This sequence joins TRBV30 and TRBJ2-7, with 9 nucleotides matching TRBD1. The V segment lost 2 bases and the J segment 6 bases; nucleotides outside the gene matches: 2. Germline V gives CDR1 GTSNPN, CDR2 SVGIG (reference sequence). The CDR3 spans 12 residues. The CDR3 nucleotides read TGTGCCTGGAGTCCGACAGGGGGCGAGCAGTACTTC. Its protein is CAWSPTGGEQYF. The full variable domain, its missing parts supplied by reference TRBV30 and TRBJ2-7, is SQTIHQWPATLVQPVGSPLSLECTVEGTSNPNLYWYRQAAGRGLQLLFYSVGIGQISSEVPQNLSASRPQDRQFILSSKKLLLSDSGFYLCAWSPTGGEQYFGPGTRLTVT.

This sequence joins TRBV18 and TRBJ2-7, with a weak D call TRBD2 (6 bases). Germline V gives CDR1 KGHSH, CDR2 LQKENI. The germline V and J ends were trimmed by 2 bases and 4 bases, with 18 bases remaining between them. This CDR3 comprises 16 residues. DNA of the CDR3: TGTGCCAGCTCACCAGGAGCAGTAGCGGCGAATTACGAGCAGTACTTC. This sequence encodes CASSPGAVAANYEQYF.

This clonotype was counted many times. The chain uses TRBV18 and TRBJ1-1; possibly TRBD1 for D (6 bases). Germline V gene data show CDR1 as KGHSH and CDR2 as LQKENI. The V end was cut by 4 bases, the J end by 6 bases, with 15 bases between. CDR3 length: 14 amino acids. For the CDR3, the DNA is TGTGCCAGCTCACTCCGGGACAACCTCGCTGAAGCTTTCTTT. Translation gives CASSLRDNLAEAFF.

The genes are TRBV7-9 and TRBJ2-2; D remains ambiguous. V lost 5 bases, J lost 8 bases, and 9 bases lay in between. The CDR3 totals 12 residues. Per germline, CDR1 SEHNR and CDR2 FQNEAQ (reference sequence). The chain's CDR3 is CASSPQLGELFF. The CDR3, as DNA: TGTGCCAGCAGCCCTCAGCTAGGGGAGCTGTTTTTT.

The chain uses TRBV18 and TRBJ1-6; a possible D gene is TRBD1 (6 bases). The CDR3 consists of 15 residues. The V and J ends lost 2 bases and 4 bases respectively, with 9 bases between them. The germline V gene encodes CDR1 KGHSH and CDR2 LQKENI. DNA of the CDR3: TGTGCCAGCTCACCAAGGACAGATTATAATTCACCCCTCCACTTT. Translation gives CASSPRTDYNSPLHF.

This clonotype was counted at least ten times. The rearrangement joins TRBV11-2 to TRBJ2-5; D unclear. Trimming shortened V by 0 bases and J by 5 bases, and 7 bases separated the two germline ends. The germline CDR1 and CDR2 sequences are SGHAT and FQNNGV. This CDR3 spans 13 amino acids. The CDR3 sequence is CASSLDGIETQYF. Here the CDR3 DNA reads TGTGCCAGCAGCTTAGATGGAATTGAGACCCAGTACTTC.

Turning to this clonotype: This clone may be a read error of a much larger clone one base away. The chain links TRBV6-2 or TRBV6-3 to TRBJ2-5; D uncertain. There are 15 residues in the CDR3. CDR1 and CDR2 from the germline V gene are MNHEY and SVGEGT. The CDR3: CACSEVARYQETQYF. The DNA of the CDR3 is TGTGCCTGCAGTGAAGTGGCCAGGTACCAAGAGACCCAGTACTTC.

The V call is TRBV10-2, the J call TRBJ2-1; 11 nucleotides line up with TRBD2. The CDR3 length is 13 residues. Germline-derived CDR1 and CDR2 are WSHSY and SAAADI. The trim removed 5 bases at V and 14 bases at J, leaving 8 bases unmatched. The CDR3 bases are TGCGCCAGCAGTAATTTAGCGGGAGGGACGAAGTTCTTC. Its translation: CASSNLAGGTKFF.

This clonotype was seen a handful of times. The V gene is TRBV30, the J gene TRBJ1-2; D might be TRBD1 (5 bases). Germline CDR1 and CDR2: GTSNPN and SVGIG (reference sequence). V was shortened by 0 bases and J by 7 bases, with 12 bases between the two germline ends. CDR3 length equals 13 residues. Written as DNA, the CDR3 is TGTGCCTGGAGTGTTTTCAGGGTGGGTGGCTACACCTTC. Amino acids: CAWSVFRVGGYTF.

This clonotype was seen ten or more times. The V call is TRBV2, the J call TRBJ1-2, with D perhaps matching TRBD1 (5 bases). In germline, CDR1 is SNHLY, CDR2 FYNNEI. V was clipped by 5 bases and J by 4 bases, with 11 bases between them. The CDR3 is made up of 13 amino acids. The CDR3 region has the DNA TGTGCCAGCAGTCGCAGGGCCTCCTATGGCTACACCTTC. It encodes CASSRRASYGYTF.

The chain combines TRBV14 with TRBJ2-7; D unresolved. Trimming pared 0 bases from V and 3 bases from J, leaving 9 bases between. The length of the CDR3 is 14 residues. The V gene's germline CDR1 is SGHDN and CDR2 FVKESK. Here the CDR3 reads CASSQDNSYYEQYF. In DNA form, the CDR3 reads TGTGCCAGCAGCCAAGATAACTCATACTACGAGCAGTACTTC.

The chain uses TRBV12-3 or TRBV12-4 and TRBJ2-7, with a weak D call TRBD1 (6 bases). Between the trimmed V and J ends, which lost 5 bases and 5 bases, there was a span of 16 bases. The CDR3 is 14 amino acids. DNA of the CDR3: TGTGCCAGCAGTCAAACCCCAGGGGTCCACGAGCAGTACTTC. Translating it yields CASSQTPGVHEQYF.

This clonotype came up a few times. At one boundary the junction diverges from the germline segment, which might be a read error. V and J are TRBV3-1 and TRBJ1-1; a weak D match, TRBD1 (6 bases). Germline V lookup: CDR1 LGHDT, CDR2 YNNKEL (reference sequence). The CDR3 loop spans 15 amino acids. CDR3 sequence reads: CASSQEDRRPPPFFF. CDR3 DNA: TGTGCCAGCAGCCAAGAAGACAGGAGACCACCCCCCTTTTTTTTT.

This clonotype was found once. The chain links TRBV4-1 to TRBJ2-7, with 7 bases lining up with TRBD2. Germline CDR1 and CDR2: MGHRA and YSYEKL. This CDR3 has 15 amino acids. Trimming cost V 4 bases and J 2 bases; bases outside gene matches: 8. The CDR3 reads CASSREESGTYEQYF. The CDR3 coding sequence is TGCGCCAGCAGCCGAGAAGAAAGCGGGACCTACGAGCAGTACTTC.

This clonotype was detected a few times. The chain links TRBV20-1 to TRBJ2-7; D gene ambiguous. Looked up from germline, CDR1 is DFQATT and CDR2 is SNEGSKA (reference sequence). The CDR3 is 17 residues long. Deletions cut 0 bases from V and 0 bases from J, with 18 bases between. The CDR3 bases are TGCAGTGCTAGAGATCTACTGGCCTACAGAAGCTCCTACGAGCAGTACTTC. Its protein product is CSARDLLAYRSSYEQYF.

This chain connects TRBV29-1 to TRBJ2-2; 7 bases map to TRBD1. There are 11 residues in the CDR3. The V segment lost 8 bases and the J segment 9 bases; nucleotides outside the gene matches: 6. The germline gives CDR1 SQVTM, CDR2 ANQGSEA. The CDR3 DNA is TGCAGCACCTGGGACAGCAGGGAGCTGTTTTTT. Translated: CSTWDSRELFF.

This clonotype was seen many times. This sequence joins TRBV7-2 and TRBJ2-7; D not certain. The CDR3 is 12 amino acids. V lost 6 bases and J lost 6, with 12 bases in between. Germline V gene sequence: CDR1 SGHTA, CDR2 FQGNSA. The CDR3 sequence is CASRYPPGEQYF. In nucleotides, the CDR3 is TGTGCCAGCAGGTACCCCCCCGGCGAGCAGTACTTC.

This clonotype was seen many times. This sequence joins TRBV24-1 and TRBJ1-5; perhaps TRBD1 as D (5 bases). V was cut by 0 bases and J by 2 bases, with 13 bases left in between. Germline assignment: CDR1 KGHDR and CDR2 SFDVKD. CDR3 length equals 17 residues. CDR3 in amino acids: CATSDLGLGDGNQPQHF. The CDR3 bases are TGTGCCACCAGTGATTTGGGCTTGGGGGACGGCAATCAGCCCCAGCATTTT.

The genes are TRBV4-1 and TRBJ2-5; a weak D match, TRBD2 (5 bases). The germline gives CDR1 MGHRA, CDR2 YSYEKL. V was pared by 2 bases and J by 1 base, with 14 bases between. The CDR3 loop spans 16 amino acids. CDR3 nucleotides: TGCGCCAGCAGCCAATACCCGCCGGGGTCCCAAGAGACCCAGTACTTC. It yields the protein CASSQYPPGSQETQYF.

V usage is TRBV7-2 and J usage is TRBJ1-3, with D unresolved. Germline V gives CDR1 SGHTA, CDR2 FQGNSA. Trimming removed 0 bases at V and 5 bases at J, with 5 bases between. The CDR3 loop spans 13 amino acids. The CDR3 sequence is CASSLAYRNTIYF. As DNA, the CDR3 is TGTGCCAGCAGCTTAGCGTACAGAAACACCATATATTTT.

The gene calls are TRBV27 and TRBJ2-2, with D hard to call. Deletions cut 7 bases from V and 2 bases from J, with 11 bases between. Germline values: CDR1 MNHEY, CDR2 SMNVEV (reference sequence). CDR3 length equals 14 residues. The CDR3 loop is CASKDQTNTGELFF. For the CDR3, the DNA is TGTGCCAGCAAAGATCAGACCAACACCGGGGAGCTGTTTTTT.